This T cell receptor beta chain was identified during a study of shared clonotypes between healthy human individuals. Details on this clone: The antigen is not known.

Germline V gene data show CDR1 as SEHNR and CDR2 as FQNEAQ (reference sequence). V lost 3 bases to trimming and J lost 2 bases, with 5 bases between them. The CDR3 has 13 amino acids. The study's findings and limits: Few donors restricted represented genetic and exposure-history diversity. Generation probabilities of non-shared clonotypes were lower (relative to those shared by all four donors).

In the naive CD8 group, cells lacked CD45RO and were positively selected for CCR7, so terminally differentiated effector memory CD45RA+ cells were left out. Sequenced by immunoSEQ multiplex PCR; TCRdb stores in-frame clones only, minus some. The profile covers about 2.2 million clones, with about 94% appearing a single time and around 1.8% taken by the ten largest. This clonotype was obtained from a man between 18 and 35 years old in good health. Some clones in this sample may be carry-over from other donors' samples. The chain couples TRBV7-9 to TRBJ2-1; D is unclear. Material: naive CD8+ T cells from PBMCs. Here the CDR3 reads CASSFVTYNEQFF. DNA for the CDR3: TGTGCCAGCAGCTTTGTCACCTACAATGAGCAGTTCTTC.